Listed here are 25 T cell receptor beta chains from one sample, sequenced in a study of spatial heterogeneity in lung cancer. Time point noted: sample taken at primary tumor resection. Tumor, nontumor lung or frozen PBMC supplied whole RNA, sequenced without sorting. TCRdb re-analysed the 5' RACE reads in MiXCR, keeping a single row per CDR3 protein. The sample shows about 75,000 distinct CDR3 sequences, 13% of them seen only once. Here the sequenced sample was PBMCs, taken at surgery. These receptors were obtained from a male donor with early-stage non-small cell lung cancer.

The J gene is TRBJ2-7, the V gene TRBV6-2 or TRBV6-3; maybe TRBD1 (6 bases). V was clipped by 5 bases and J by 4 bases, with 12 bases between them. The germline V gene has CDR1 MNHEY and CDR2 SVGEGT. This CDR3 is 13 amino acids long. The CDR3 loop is CASSRGFSYEQYF. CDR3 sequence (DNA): TGTGCCAGCAGTAGGGGGTTTTCTTACGAGCAGTACTTC.

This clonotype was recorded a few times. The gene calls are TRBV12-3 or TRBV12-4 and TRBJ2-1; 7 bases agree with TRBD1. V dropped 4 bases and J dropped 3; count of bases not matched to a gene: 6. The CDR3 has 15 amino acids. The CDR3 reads CASSSRTGNYNEQFF. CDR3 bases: TGTGCCAGCAGTTCCAGGACAGGCAACTACAATGAGCAGTTCTTC.

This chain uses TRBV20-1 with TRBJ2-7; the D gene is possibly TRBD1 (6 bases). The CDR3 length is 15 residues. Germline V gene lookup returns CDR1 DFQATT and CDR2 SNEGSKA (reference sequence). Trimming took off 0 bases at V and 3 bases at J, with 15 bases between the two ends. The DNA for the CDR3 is TGCAGTGCTAGAGAGGCGAGGGGGAGCGGCTACGAGCAGTACTTC. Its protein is CSAREARGSGYEQYF.

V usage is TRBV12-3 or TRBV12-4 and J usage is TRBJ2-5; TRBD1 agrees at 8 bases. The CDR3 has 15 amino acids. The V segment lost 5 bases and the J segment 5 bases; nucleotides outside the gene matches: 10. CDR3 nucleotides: TGTGCCAGCAGTCGACGGACAGGGATAAGCGAGACCCAGTACTTC. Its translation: CASSRRTGISETQYF.

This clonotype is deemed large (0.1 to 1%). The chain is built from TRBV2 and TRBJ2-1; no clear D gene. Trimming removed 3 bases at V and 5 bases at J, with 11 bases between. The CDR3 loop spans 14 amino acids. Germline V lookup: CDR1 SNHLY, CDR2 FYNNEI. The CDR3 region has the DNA TGTGCCAGCAGTGATATGAGGCCAGACAATGAGCAGTTCTTC. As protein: CASSDMRPDNEQFF.

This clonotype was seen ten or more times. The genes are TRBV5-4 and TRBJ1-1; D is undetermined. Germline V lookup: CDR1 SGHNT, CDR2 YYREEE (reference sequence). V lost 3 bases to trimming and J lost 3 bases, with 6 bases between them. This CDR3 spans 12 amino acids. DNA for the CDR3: TGTGCCAGCAGCTCTGGGGACACTGAAGCTTTCTTT. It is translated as CASSSGDTEAFF.

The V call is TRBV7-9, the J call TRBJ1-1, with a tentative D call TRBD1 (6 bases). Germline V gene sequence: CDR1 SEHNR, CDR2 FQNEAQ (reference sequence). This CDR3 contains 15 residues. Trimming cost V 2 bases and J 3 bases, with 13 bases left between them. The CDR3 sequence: CASSLRGRGDTEAFF. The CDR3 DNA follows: TGTGCCAGCAGCTTAAGGGGCAGGGGCGACACTGAAGCTTTCTTT.

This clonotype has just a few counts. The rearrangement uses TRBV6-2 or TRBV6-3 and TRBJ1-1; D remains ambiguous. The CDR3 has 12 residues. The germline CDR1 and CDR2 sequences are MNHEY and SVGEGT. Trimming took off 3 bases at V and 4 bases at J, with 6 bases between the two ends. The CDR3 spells CASSYSSTEAFF. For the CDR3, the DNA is TGTGCCAGCAGTTATAGTAGCACTGAAGCTTTCTTT.

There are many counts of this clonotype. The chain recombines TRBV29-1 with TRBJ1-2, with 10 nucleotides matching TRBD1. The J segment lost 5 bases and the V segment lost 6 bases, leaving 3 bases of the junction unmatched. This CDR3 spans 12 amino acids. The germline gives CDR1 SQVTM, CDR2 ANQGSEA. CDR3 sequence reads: CSVVDRGYGYTF. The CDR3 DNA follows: TGCAGCGTAGTGGACAGGGGGTATGGCTACACCTTC.

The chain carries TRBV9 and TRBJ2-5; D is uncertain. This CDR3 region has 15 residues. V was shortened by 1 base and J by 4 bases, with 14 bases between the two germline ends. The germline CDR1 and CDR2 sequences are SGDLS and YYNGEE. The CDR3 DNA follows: TGTGCCAGCAGCGTAAAGGGCCTGGGATCAGAGACCCAGTACTTC. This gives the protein CASSVKGLGSETQYF.

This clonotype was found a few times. Here the CDR3 DNA reads TGCGCCAGCAGCCAAGAGGCAGGGGGGAAGAGCTCCTATAATTCACCCCTCCACTTT. It codes for CASSQEAGGKSSYNSPLHF. V is TRBV4-3 and J is TRBJ1-6; 7 nucleotides align to TRBD1. The junction had 8 bases not matched to a gene; V was cut back by 0 bases and J by 0 bases. The CDR3 has 19 residues. CDR1 and CDR2 (germline): LGHNA, YSLEER.

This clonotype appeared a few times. CDR3: CASRSSGDYSNQPQHF. As DNA, the CDR3 is TGTGCCAGTAGATCTTCGGGGGACTATAGCAATCAGCCCCAGCATTTT. The V gene is TRBV19, the J gene TRBJ1-5; possibly TRBD1 for D (5 bases). Trimming left V 6 bases short and J 0 bases short, with 15 bases between. The CDR3 has 16 residues. CDR1 and CDR2 (germline): LNHDA, SQIVND (reference sequence).

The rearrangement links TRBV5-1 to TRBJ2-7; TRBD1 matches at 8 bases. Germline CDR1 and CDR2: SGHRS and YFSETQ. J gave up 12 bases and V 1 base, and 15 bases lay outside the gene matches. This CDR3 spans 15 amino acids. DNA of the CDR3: TGCGCCAGCAGCTTGACGCCCGGACAGGGTTTAGGGCGGTACTTC. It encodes CASSLTPGQGLGRYF. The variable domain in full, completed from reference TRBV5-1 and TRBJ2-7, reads KAGVTQTPRYLIKTRGQQVTLSCSPISGHRSVSWYQQTPGQGLQFLFEYFSETQRNKGNFPGRFSGRQFSNSRSEMNVSTLELGDSALYLCASSLTPGQGLGRYFGPGTRLTVT.

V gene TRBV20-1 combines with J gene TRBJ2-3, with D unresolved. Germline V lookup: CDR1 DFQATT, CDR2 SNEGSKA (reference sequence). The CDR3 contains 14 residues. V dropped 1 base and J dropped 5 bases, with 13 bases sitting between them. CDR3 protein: CSARGNRAEDTQYF. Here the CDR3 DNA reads TGCAGTGCTAGAGGGAATAGGGCGGAAGATACGCAGTATTTT.

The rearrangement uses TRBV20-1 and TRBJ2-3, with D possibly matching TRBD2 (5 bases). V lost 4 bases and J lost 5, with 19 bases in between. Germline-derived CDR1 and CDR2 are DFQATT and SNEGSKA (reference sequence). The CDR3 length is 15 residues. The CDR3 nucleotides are TGCAGTGCTATACGGGCCGACTCCGGGGTAGATACGCAGTATTTT. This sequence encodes CSAIRADSGVDTQYF.

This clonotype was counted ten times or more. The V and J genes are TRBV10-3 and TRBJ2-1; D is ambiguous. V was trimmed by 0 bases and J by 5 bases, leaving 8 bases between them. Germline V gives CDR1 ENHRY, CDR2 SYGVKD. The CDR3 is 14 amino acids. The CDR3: CAISESTRDNEQFF. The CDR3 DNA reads TGTGCCATCAGTGAGTCGACTCGGGACAATGAGCAGTTCTTC.

CDR3 nucleotide sequence: TGTGCCAGCAGTGAGCAGCGCTACGAGCAGTACTTC. Encoded protein: CASSEQRYEQYF. V is TRBV2 and J is TRBJ2-7; no clear D gene. Trimming took 3 bases from V and 3 from J, leaving 6 bases between them. Germline lookup yields CDR1 SNHLY and CDR2 FYNNEI. This CDR3 region has 12 residues.

CDR3 bases: TGCAGCGTTGTTCTCGGGGTGAACTATGGCTACACCTTC. It codes for CSVVLGVNYGYTF. V and J are TRBV29-1 and TRBJ1-2; no firm D call. The CDR3 spans 13 residues. Trimming left V 4 bases short and J 2 bases short, with 11 bases between. Germline lookup yields CDR1 SQVTM and CDR2 ANQGSEA.

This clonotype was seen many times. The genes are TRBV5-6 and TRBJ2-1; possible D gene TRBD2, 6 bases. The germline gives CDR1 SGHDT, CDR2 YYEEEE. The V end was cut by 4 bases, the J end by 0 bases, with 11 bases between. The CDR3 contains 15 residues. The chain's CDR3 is CASSLDYNSYNEQFF. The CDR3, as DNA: TGTGCCAGCAGCCTGGACTATAACTCCTACAATGAGCAGTTCTTC. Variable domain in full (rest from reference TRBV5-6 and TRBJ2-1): DAGVTQSPTHLIKTRGQQVTLRCSPKSGHDTVSWYQQALGQGPQFIFQYYEEEERQRGNFPDRFSGHQFPNYSSELNVNALLLGDSALYLCASSLDYNSYNEQFFGPGTRLTVL.

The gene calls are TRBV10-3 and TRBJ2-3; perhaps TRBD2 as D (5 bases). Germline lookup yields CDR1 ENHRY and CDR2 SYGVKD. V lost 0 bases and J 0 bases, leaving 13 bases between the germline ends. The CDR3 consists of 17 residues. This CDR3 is CAISESMSSASTDTQYF. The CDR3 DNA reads TGTGCCATCAGTGAGTCGATGAGTAGCGCGAGCACAGATACGCAGTATTTT.

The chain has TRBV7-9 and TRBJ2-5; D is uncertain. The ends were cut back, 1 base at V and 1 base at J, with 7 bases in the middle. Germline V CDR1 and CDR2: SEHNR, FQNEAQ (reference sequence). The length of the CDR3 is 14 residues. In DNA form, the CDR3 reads TGTGCCAGCAGCTTAGTGTTCCCCCAAGAGACCCAGTACTTC. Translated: CASSLVFPQETQYF.

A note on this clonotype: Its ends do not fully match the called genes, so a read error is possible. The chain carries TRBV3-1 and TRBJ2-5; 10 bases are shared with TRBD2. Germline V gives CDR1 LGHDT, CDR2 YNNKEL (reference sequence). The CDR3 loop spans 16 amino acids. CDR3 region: CASNQAGGGTQETQYF. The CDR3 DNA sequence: TGTGCCAGCAACCAAGCGGGAGGGGGGACTCAAGAGACCCAGTACTTC.

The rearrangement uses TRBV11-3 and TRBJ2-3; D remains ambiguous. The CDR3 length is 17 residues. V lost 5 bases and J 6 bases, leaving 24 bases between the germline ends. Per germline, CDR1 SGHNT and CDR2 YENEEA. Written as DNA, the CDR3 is TGTGCCAGCAGCCCCCAAGGGTTAAATTGGGGAACGGATACGCAGTATTTT. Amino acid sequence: CASSPQGLNWGTDTQYF.

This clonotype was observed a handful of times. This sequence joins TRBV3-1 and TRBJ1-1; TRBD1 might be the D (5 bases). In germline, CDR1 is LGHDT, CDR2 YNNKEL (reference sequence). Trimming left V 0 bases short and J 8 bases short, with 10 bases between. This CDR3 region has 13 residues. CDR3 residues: CASSQDSGREAFF. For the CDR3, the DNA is TGTGCCAGCAGCCAAGATTCAGGGCGGGAAGCTTTCTTT.

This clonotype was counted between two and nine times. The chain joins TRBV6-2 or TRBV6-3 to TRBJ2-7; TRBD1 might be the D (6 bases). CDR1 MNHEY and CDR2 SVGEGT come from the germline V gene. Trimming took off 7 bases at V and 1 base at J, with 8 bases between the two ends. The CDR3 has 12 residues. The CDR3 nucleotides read TGTGCCAGCATGGGACAATCCTACGAGCAGTACTTC. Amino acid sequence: CASMGQSYEQYF.